Listed here are 17 T cell receptor beta chains from one sample, sequenced in a study of cytomegalovirus exposure and HLA in healthy donors. The PCR made use of 60 Vbeta and 13 Jbeta primers. Data came from immunoSEQ multiplex PCR; TCRdb stores just in-frame clones and leaves some out. The sample contains about 140,000 clones, roughly 80% of which appear only once. Sequencing was performed on PBMCs. The receptors stem from a man aged 40-50 years in good health and CMV-seropositive.

V and J are TRBV4-1 and TRBJ1-1; 7 bases fit TRBD1. V was pared by 0 bases and J by 4 bases, with 8 bases of the junction left unmatched. This CDR3 has 16 amino acids. Germline V lookup: CDR1 MGHRA, CDR2 YSYEKL. The CDR3, as DNA: TGCGCCAGCAGCCAAGAAGGTAGGGCAGGGGGCACTGAAGCTTTCTTT. This codes for CASSQEGRAGGTEAFF.

This chain joins TRBV7-9 and TRBJ2-5; 11 nucleotides align to TRBD2. The germline CDR1 and CDR2 sequences are SEHNR and FQNEAQ (reference sequence). The CDR3 is made up of 15 amino acids. V was clipped by 5 bases and J by 1 base; unmatched bases: 3. CDR3 in amino acids: CASSIGTSGQETQYF. DNA of the CDR3: TGTGCCAGCAGCATTGGGACTAGCGGCCAAGAGACCCAGTACTTC.

The V gene is TRBV19, the J gene TRBJ2-1; the match to TRBD1 covers 8 bases. Losses at the gene ends were 6 bases for V and 1 base for J; bases not matched to a gene: 2. The CDR3 length is 14 residues. Germline V gives CDR1 LNHDA, CDR2 SQIVND (reference sequence). The CDR3 loop is CASRGQASYNEQFF. CDR3 in DNA: TGTGCCAGTAGGGGACAGGCATCCTACAATGAGCAGTTCTTC.

The CDR3 loop reads CASSLPDTINTEAFF. DNA for the CDR3: TGCGCCAGCAGCTTGCCGGACACAATAAACACTGAAGCTTTCTTT. The chain carries TRBV5-1 and TRBJ1-1, with D possibly matching TRBD1 (5 bases). Germline values: CDR1 SGHRS, CDR2 YFSETQ. Trimming removed 1 base at V and 2 bases at J, with 12 bases between. CDR3 length: 15 amino acids. The complete variable domain, with remaining parts taken from reference TRBV5-1 and TRBJ1-1, reads KAGVTQTPRYLIKTRGQQVTLSCSPISGHRSVSWYQQTPGQGLQFLFEYFSETQRNKGNFPGRFSGRQFSNSRSEMNVSTLELGDSALYLCASSLPDTINTEAFFGQGTRLTVV.

Notes on this clone: The sample has other DNA sequences that encode this CDR3 too. The chain employs TRBV2 and TRBJ1-3, with 7 positions matching TRBD1. CDR3 length: 15 amino acids. CDR1 and CDR2 (germline): SNHLY, FYNNEI. V shed 6 bases, J shed 7 bases, and the junction held 12 bases outside the gene matches. The CDR3 DNA is TGTGCCAGCAGATTCGACAGGGCCCCAATGAACACCATATATTTT. This translates into CASRFDRAPMNTIYF.

The rearrangement links TRBV4-1 to TRBJ2-7, with 16 bases aligning to TRBD2. There are 16 residues in the CDR3. Trimming at V came to 4 bases and at J to 3 bases, leaving 3 bases not matched to a gene. The germline V gene encodes CDR1 MGHRA and CDR2 YSYEKL. CDR3 DNA: TGCGCCAGCAGCCGGGGACTAGCGGGGGGGAGCTACGAGCAGTACTTC. Amino acids: CASSRGLAGGSYEQYF.

This clone has only a few counts. The CDR3 loop is CASSQDSNEQFF. CDR3 DNA: TGTGCCAGCAGCCAGGACAGCAATGAGCAGTTCTTC. The V gene is TRBV5-4, the J gene TRBJ2-1, with D perhaps TRBD1 (6 bases). The CDR3 consists of 12 residues. From germline, CDR1 is SGHNT and CDR2 YYREEE (reference sequence). V was trimmed by 4 bases and J by 6 bases, leaving 8 bases between them.

This chain uses TRBV30 with TRBJ2-7; TRBD1 agrees at 7 bases. CDR1 and CDR2 from the germline V gene are GTSNPN and SVGIG (reference sequence). CDR3 length: 12 residues. The junction had 1 base not matched to a gene; V was cut back by 4 bases and J by 1 base. Here the CDR3 reads CAWNRGSYEQYF. The DNA for the CDR3 is TGTGCCTGGAACAGGGGATCCTACGAGCAGTACTTC.

This sequence joins TRBV11-2 and TRBJ2-1; D is unresolved. The V end was cut by 0 bases, the J end by 6 bases, with 15 bases between. The CDR3 spans 16 residues. Germline assignment: CDR1 SGHAT and CDR2 FQNNGV. The CDR3 region is CASSLDLAAGFNEQFF. Here the CDR3 DNA reads TGTGCCAGCAGCTTAGATCTGGCGGCTGGCTTCAATGAGCAGTTCTTC.

This chain uses TRBV11-3 with TRBJ2-2; 10 positions agree with TRBD1. From germline, CDR1 is SGHNT and CDR2 YENEEA. The CDR3 runs 15 residues. V shed 6 bases and J 7 bases; nucleotides not matched to a gene: 8. CDR3 region: CASSFRDRGGGELFF. The CDR3 DNA sequence: TGTGCCAGCAGTTTCCGGGACAGGGGTGGCGGGGAGCTGTTTTTT. Full variable domain (missing parts from reference TRBV11-3 and TRBJ2-2): EAGVVQSPRYKIIEKKQPVAFWCNPISGHNTLYWYLQNLGQGPELLIRYENEEAVDDSQLPKDRFSAERLKGVDSTLKIQPAELGDSAVYLCASSFRDRGGGELFFGEGSRLTVL.

This chain joins TRBV5-1 and TRBJ2-7, with 9 bases that match TRBD1. The V gene end was trimmed by 4 bases and the J gene end by 3 bases; junction bases not matched to a gene: 8. The germline CDR1 and CDR2 sequences are SGHRS and YFSETQ. The length of the CDR3 is 15 residues. The DNA of the CDR3 is TGCGCCAGCAGCCAGACGGGACAGGGCATCTACGAGCAGTACTTC. Its protein product is CASSQTGQGIYEQYF.

The chain recombines TRBV5-4 with TRBJ1-1, with D possibly TRBD1 on 6 matching bases. Germline CDR1 and CDR2: SGHNT and YYREEE (reference sequence). The CDR3 length is 20 residues. The ends were cut back, 0 bases at V and 6 bases at J, with 30 bases in the middle. Here the CDR3 DNA reads TGTGCCAGCAGCTTGGAGTCGGCCGTCCTTACAAATACAGGGATCGCTGAAGCTTTCTTT. Translation: CASSLESAVLTNTGIAEAFF. The full variable domain, in which reference TRBV5-4 and TRBJ1-1 provide the parts outside the CDR3, is ETGVTQSPTHLIKTRGQQVTLRCSSQSGHNTVSWYQQALGQGPQFIFQYYREEENGRGNFPPRFSGLQFPNYSSELNVNALELDDSALYLCASSLESAVLTNTGIAEAFFGQGTRLTVV.

The chain has TRBV27 and TRBJ2-6; 7 bases are a match to TRBD1. This CDR3 is built from 17 residues. Trimming at V came to 5 bases and at J to 0 bases, leaving 7 bases not matched to a gene. Germline assignment: CDR1 MNHEY and CDR2 SMNVEV (reference sequence). The CDR3 is CASSPGQPISGANVLTF. The CDR3 region has the DNA TGTGCCAGCAGTCCGGGACAGCCTATCTCTGGGGCCAACGTCCTGACTTTC.

This clone was counted a single time. In DNA, the CDR3 is TGTGCCACCAGCAGAGCAAGGACAGGGGTGAGCACAGATACGCAGTATTTT. This gives the protein CATSRARTGVSTDTQYF. This rearrangement joins TRBV15 to TRBJ2-3; TRBD1 matches 9 bases. CDR1 and CDR2 (germline): LNHNV, YYDKDF (reference sequence). The CDR3 is 17 amino acids. Unmatched junction bases numbered 5, after V lost 1 base and J lost 0 bases. Looking up the rest from reference TRBV15 and TRBJ2-3 gives the full variable domain: DAMVIQNPRYQVTQFGKPVTLSCSQTLNHNVMYWYQQKSSQAPKLLFHYYDKDFNNEADTPDNFQSRRPNTSFCFLDIRSPGLGDTAMYLCATSRARTGVSTDTQYFGPGTRLTVL.

This rearrangement joins TRBV2 to TRBJ1-1; 7 bases match TRBD1. CDR1 is SNHLY, CDR2 FYNNEI, per germline. J was trimmed by 2 bases and V by 9 bases; bases with no gene match: 9. The CDR3 has 14 residues. This chain's CDR3 is CASTLQGSNTEAFF. In nucleotides, the CDR3 is TGTGCCAGTACTTTACAGGGGAGTAACACTGAAGCTTTCTTT.

Turning to this clone: Other DNA sequences within the sample encode an identical CDR3. The V gene is TRBV20-1, the J gene TRBJ1-1; D unresolved. The CDR3 contains 11 residues. Per the germline V gene, CDR1 is DFQATT and CDR2 is SNEGSKA (reference sequence). The CDR3 sequence is CSAPRDTEAFF. Here the CDR3 DNA reads TGCAGCGCTCCCCGGGACACTGAAGCTTTCTTT.

The rearrangement links TRBV4-1 to TRBJ1-5; a weak D match, TRBD1 (6 bases). Germline V gene data show CDR1 as MGHRA and CDR2 as YSYEKL. The CDR3 consists of 17 residues. V gave up 1 base and J gave up 7 bases, with 20 bases separating them. The CDR3 here is CASSQGLLAGGGQPQHF. CDR3 in DNA: TGCGCCAGCAGCCAAGGTCTCCTAGCGGGGGGCGGCCAGCCCCAGCATTTT.